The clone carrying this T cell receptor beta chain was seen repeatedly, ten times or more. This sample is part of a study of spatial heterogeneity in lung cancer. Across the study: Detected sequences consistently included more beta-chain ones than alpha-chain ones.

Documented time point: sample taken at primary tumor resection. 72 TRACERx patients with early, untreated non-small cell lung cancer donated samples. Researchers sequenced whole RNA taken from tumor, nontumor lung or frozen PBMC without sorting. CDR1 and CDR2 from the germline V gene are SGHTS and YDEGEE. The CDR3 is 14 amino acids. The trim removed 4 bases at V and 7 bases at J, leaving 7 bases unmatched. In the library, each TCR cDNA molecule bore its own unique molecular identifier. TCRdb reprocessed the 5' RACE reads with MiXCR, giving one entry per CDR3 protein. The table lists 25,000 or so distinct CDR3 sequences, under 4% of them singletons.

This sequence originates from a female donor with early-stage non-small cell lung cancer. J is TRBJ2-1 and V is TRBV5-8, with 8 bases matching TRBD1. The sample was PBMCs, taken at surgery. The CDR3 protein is CASSSRRGPNEQFF. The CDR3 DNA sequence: TGTGCCAGCAGCAGCCGCAGGGGGCCAAATGAGCAGTTCTTC.